One T cell receptor (beta chain) is described in this entry. Each sample yielded at least 5.5 micrograms of PBMC total RNA. This specimen belongs to a study of blood T cells in healthy people across ages. Primers used in a second PCR of roughly 6 to 11 cycles were a sample-barcoded 5' primer and a J-beta primer mix. TCRdb used MiXCR to reprocess the 5' RACE reads, holding one entry per CDR3 protein. The sample lists roughly 800,000 distinct CDR3 sequences; more than 45% were seen once. The V and J ends lost 1 base and 5 bases respectively, with 11 bases between them. Germline loops: CDR1 DFQATT, CDR2 SNEGSKA (reference sequence). This CDR3 comprises 13 residues.

This sequence joins TRBV20-1 and TRBJ2-5; maybe TRBD2 (6 bases). The sequence came from a man younger than 45 in good health. The sample was blood. CDR3 sequence reads: CSARAGRMETQYF. The CDR3 DNA reads TGCAGTGCTAGAGCGGGGAGGATGGAGACCCAGTACTTC.